A single sample gave rise to the 3 T cell receptor beta chains below, sequenced in a study of metastatic and nonmetastatic thyroid tumors. TCRdb re-called clones from the PCR reads using MiXCR. The repertoire has 42,000 or so clones, about 19% of them found once; the top ten carry roughly an eighth. Prior to thyroid surgery, none of the patients had received any treatment. Sequencing used tumor tissue. These receptors came from a female donor with papillary thyroid cancer or a benign thyroid nodule (not recorded which). Some clones in this sample may be carry-over from other donors' samples.

This clone showed up many times. This chain joins TRBV7-3 and TRBJ2-1; 8 bases match TRBD2. There are 15 residues in the CDR3. Trimming at V came to 1 base and at J to 7 bases, leaving 6 bases not matched to a gene. CDR1 is SGHTA, CDR2 FQGTGA, per germline. The CDR3: CASSLMGTSGNEQFF. The DNA of the CDR3 is TGTGCCAGCAGCTTAATGGGGACTAGTGGAAATGAGCAGTTCTTC.

This clone was recorded many times. The chain is built from TRBV6-1 and TRBJ1-3, with a tentative D call TRBD1 (6 bases). V dropped 5 bases and J dropped 0 bases, with 11 bases sitting between them. There are 15 residues in the CDR3. The germline gives CDR1 MNHNS, CDR2 SASEGT. CDR3 DNA sequence: TGTGCCAGCAGTAGAACGGACAGCTCTGGAAACACCATATATTTT. Translated: CASSRTDSSGNTIYF.

This clone was recorded at least ten times. The chain recombines TRBV7-9 with TRBJ1-1; D ambiguous. V gave up 5 bases and J gave up 2 bases, with 3 bases separating them. Germline CDR1 and CDR2: SEHNR and FQNEAQ (reference sequence). The CDR3 has 11 residues. Here the CDR3 reads CASSRNTEAFF. In DNA, the CDR3 is TGTGCCAGCAGCCGTAACACTGAAGCTTTCTTT.